A selection of T cell receptor beta chains follows, all from one sample in a study of blood T cell repertoires in COVID-19. Sequencing used immunoSEQ multiplex PCR; TCRdb keeps in-frame clones, though not all of them. The table has 500,000 or so clones, roughly 87% seen once. Sequencing was carried out using PBMCs or T cells enriched from blood (not recorded which). These receptors were collected from a woman younger than 35 who had recovered from COVID-19. CDR3s include the opening cysteine and the closing phenylalanine or tryptophan. The order of the fields is V gene, D gene, J gene, clone size, CDR3 protein, CDR3 DNA. D genes are given only for firm matches. A clone size is listed for some rows: how often the clone was seen (once, few, many), or a class if it is expanded.

>TRBV5-4|.|TRBJ1-2|.
CASRRGGYGYTF
TGTGCCTCCCGCCGGGGGGGCTATGGCTACACCTTC
>TRBV5-1|.|TRBJ2-5|.
CASSPLEGQETQYF
TGCGCCAGCAGCCCTCTGGAGGGTCAAGAGACCCAGTACTTC
>TRBV7-2|TRBD2|TRBJ2-5|.
CASSSTSGGLQETQYF
TGTGCCAGCAGCTCGACTAGCGGGGGGCTCCAAGAGACCCAGTACTTC
>TRBV19|TRBD1|TRBJ1-2|once
CATRTGERGYTF
TGTGCCACTAGGACAGGGGAACGGGGCTACACCTTC
>TRBV11-2|TRBD2|TRBJ2-7|.
CASSFLTRDGGNEQYF
TGTGCCAGCAGCTTCCTGACCCGGGACGGGGGGAACGAGCAGTACTTC
>TRBV5-4|.|TRBJ1-5|.
CASSLGQNQPQHF
TGTGCCAGCAGCTTGGGCCAGAATCAGCCCCAGCATTTT
>TRBV5-6|.|TRBJ2-1|.
CASSSTTDNEQFF
TGTGCCAGCAGCTCGACGACAGACAATGAGCAGTTCTTC
>TRBV3-1/TRBV3-2|TRBD1|TRBJ1-5|.
CASSNSGQGDTQPQHF
TGTGCCAGCAGCAACTCGGGACAGGGGGATACGCAGCCCCAGCATTTT
>TRBV5-4|.|TRBJ1-1|.
CASSLEPGRNPEAFF
TGTGCCAGCAGCTTGGAGCCGGGAAGGAACCCTGAAGCTTTCTTT
>TRBV20-1|.|TRBJ2-1|.
CSASPPSYNEQFF
TGCAGTGCTAGTCCCCCATCCTACAATGAGCAGTTCTTC
>TRBV29-1|.|TRBJ1-1|.
CSVERRQASGAFF
TGCAGCGTTGAACGGCGACAGGCGAGTGGAGCTTTCTTT
>TRBV5-6|.|TRBJ2-2|.
CASSRTALTGELFF
TGTGCCAGCAGCCGGACAGCGCTCACCGGGGAGCTGTTTTTT
>TRBV28|.|TRBJ1-3|.
CASTRSLGNTIYF
TGTGCCAGTACGCGGTCACTAGGAAACACCATATATTTT
>TRBV13|.|TRBJ1-4|few
CASSLLEGGNEKLFF
TGTGCCAGCAGCTTATTGGAGGGCGGGAATGAAAAACTGTTTTTT
>TRBV6-4|.|TRBJ2-7|once
CASSDSGVKQYF
TGTGCCAGCAGTGACTCCGGAGTTAAGCAGTACTTC
>TRBV3-1/TRBV3-2|.|TRBJ2-5|.
CASSPPGDEETQYF
TGTGCCAGCAGCCCTCCAGGGGATGAGGAGACCCAGTACTTC
>TRBV28|.|TRBJ2-7|.
CASSLSVEQYF
TGTGCCAGCAGTCTCTCCGTGGAGCAGTACTTC
>TRBV2|TRBD1|TRBJ1-6|.
CATMDRSSYNSPLHF
TGTGCCACCATGGACAGGAGCTCCTATAATTCACCCCTCCACTTT
>TRBV3-1/TRBV3-2|.|TRBJ1-1|.
CASSQVGGVEAFF
TGTGCCAGCAGCCAAGTGGGGGGGGTTGAAGCTTTCTTT
>TRBV27|.|TRBJ2-5|.
CASSLSGVLETQYF
TGTGCCAGCAGTTTAAGCGGCGTCTTGGAGACCCAGTACTTC
>TRBV11-2|.|TRBJ2-7|.
CASSFGLFSSYEQYF
TGTGCCAGCAGCTTTGGACTATTTTCTTCGTACGAGCAGTACTTC
>TRBV3-1/TRBV3-2|TRBD1|TRBJ1-1|.
CASSQQHRGTEAFF
TGTGCCAGCAGCCAACAGCACAGGGGGACTGAAGCTTTCTTT
>TRBV5-1|TRBD1|TRBJ2-2|.
CASSPWTGELVGELFF
TGCGCCAGCAGCCCCTGGACAGGGGAGCTGGTCGGGGAGCTGTTTTTT
>TRBV27|TRBD1|TRBJ1-4|.
CASTALGQGGEKLFF
TGTGCCAGCACCGCCCTGGGACAGGGTGGTGAAAAACTGTTTTTT
>TRBV6-5|.|TRBJ1-3|.
CASSVYRDGNTIYF
TGTGCCAGCAGCGTATATCGGGATGGAAACACCATATATTTT
>TRBV30|.|TRBJ1-2|.
CAWSFRGGDYGYTF
TGTGCCTGGAGTTTCAGGGGTGGGGACTATGGCTACACCTTC
>TRBV5-1|.|TRBJ1-1|once
CASSPTSTNTEAFF
TGCGCCAGCAGCCCTACCTCGACTAACACTGAAGCTTTCTTT
>TRBV28|.|TRBJ1-6|.
CASSQEASQGNSPLHF
TGTGCCAGCAGTCAAGAAGCTTCCCAGGGGAATTCACCCCTCCACTTT
>TRBV2|.|TRBJ1-6|.
CASTAGGYNSPLHF
TGTGCCAGCACGGCCGGCGGGTATAATTCACCCCTCCACTTT
>TRBV11-2|.|TRBJ1-4|.
CASSLTEKLFF
TGTGCCAGCAGCTTGACAGAAAAACTGTTTTTT
>TRBV20-1|.|TRBJ1-4|.
CSASHRANEKLFF
TGCAGTGCTAGTCACAGGGCTAATGAAAAACTGTTTTTT
>TRBV5-1|.|TRBJ2-2|.
CASSLTIAENTGELFF
TGCGCCAGCAGCCTTACCATAGCGGAGAACACCGGGGAGCTGTTTTTT
>TRBV6-6|.|TRBJ1-2|.
CASRFLQGGYGYTF
TGTGCCAGCAGATTCTTACAGGGTGGCTATGGCTACACCTTC
>TRBV12-3/TRBV12-4|.|TRBJ1-1|.
CASSLTRDTEAFF
TGTGCCAGCAGTTTAACCAGGGACACTGAAGCTTTCTTT
>TRBV18|.|TRBJ2-7|.
CASSPTRGGQYF
TGTGCCAGCTCACCGACACGCGGAGGGCAGTACTTC
>TRBV7-8|.|TRBJ1-5|.
CASSLGGGSQPQHF
TGTGCCAGCAGCCTAGGAGGAGGGAGTCAGCCCCAGCATTTT
>TRBV4-1|.|TRBJ1-1|.
CASSRQMGGTEAFF
TGCGCCAGCAGCCGCCAGATGGGGGGGACTGAAGCTTTCTTT
>TRBV29-1|.|TRBJ2-3|once
CSATRGSTDTQYF
TGCAGCGCGACTAGGGGGAGCACAGATACGCAGTATTTT
>TRBV19|.|TRBJ2-7|.
CASSSGAEQYF
TGTGCCAGTAGTTCAGGGGCCGAGCAGTACTTC
>TRBV19|.|TRBJ1-1|.
CASSSGASNTEAFF
TGTGCCAGTAGTAGCGGGGCCAGCAACACTGAAGCTTTCTTT
>TRBV19|.|TRBJ1-6|.
CASSITGTNSPLHF
TGTGCCAGTAGTATCACCGGGACTAACTCACCCCTCCACTTT
>TRBV27|TRBD1|TRBJ1-2|.
CASSSSTGVVNYTF
TGTGCCAGCAGTTCGTCGACAGGGGTAGTAAACTACACCTTC
>TRBV7-9|.|TRBJ1-1|.
CASSLPTENTEAFF
TGTGCCAGCAGCTTACCTACAGAAAACACTGAAGCTTTCTTT
>TRBV3-1/TRBV3-2|TRBD2|TRBJ2-2|medium-sized
CASSQGPGLAGVLTGELFF
TGTGCCAGCAGCCAAGGCCCCGGACTAGCGGGGGTCCTCACCGGGGAGCTGTTTTTT
>TRBV27|TRBD1|TRBJ1-2|.
CASSPRQGYGYTF
TGTGCCAGCAGTCCGCGACAGGGTTATGGCTACACCTTC
>TRBV5-1|TRBD1|TRBJ1-6|.
CASRQGTPYNSPLHF
TGCGCCAGCAGACAGGGGACCCCCTATAATTCACCCCTCCACTTT
>TRBV2|TRBD1|TRBJ2-2|.
CASSGTRGPGELFF
TGTGCCAGCAGTGGAACCAGGGGGCCCGGGGAGCTGTTTTTT
>TRBV19|.|TRBJ1-1|few
CASSSRTDTEAFF
TGTGCCAGTAGTTCGCGGACAGACACTGAAGCTTTCTTT